This T cell receptor (beta chain) came from a study of cytomegalovirus exposure and HLA in healthy donors (dated by TCRdb to about 2017). Looking at the study overall: The roughly 700 repertoires of the first cohort and the roughly 120 validation repertoires were produced on the same platform, according to a later analysis. The study aimed to test whether cataloging public T cell receptors could reveal signatures of past pathogen exposure. A separate validation cohort of approximately 120 different subjects was used in addition to the roughly 620-subject first cohort. To predict cytomegalovirus infection status, the study combined high-throughput TCR immunosequencing, statistical association of individual TCRs with disease status, and machine learning.

Broad study findings and their caveats: It was suggested by the authors that the approach could potentially be generalized to other disease states and immunological phenotypes. A later analysis lacked HLA typing for the validation cohort, so it scored co-occurrence in that cohort across all 120 or so repertoires. In vitro tests confirmed that a few of the cytomegalovirus-associated TCR beta chains recognize cytomegalovirus antigens. The classifier was reported to diagnose cytomegalovirus status with high specificity and sensitivity in both the original cohort and the validation cohort. The study gave a list of around 170 TCR beta chains associated with cytomegalovirus. Most TCR sequences were seen in very few donors, while some public TCRs were found in many individuals. Subsequent analysis determined that TCRs grouped into clusters in the first cohort also showed a tendency toward co-occurrence across the approximately 120 validation repertoires, and approximately 93% of cluster scores exceeded 0.

Library preparation employed the immunoSEQ multiplex PCR assay. On the study's bioinformatics: A statistical classification framework was built to diagnose cytomegalovirus status from the catalog of TCR beta chain sequences. Here the immuneACCESS table is served through TCRdb, limited to in-frame sequences with V and J called. Missing clones are a known gap in these copies; in checked studies unresolved V genes cover under half, and the rest lacks a known reason. The V and J calls and clone size come from that table; D and trimming were worked out from the DNA. Present in this sample are 200,000 to 250,000 clones, approximately 88% of which were seen just once. The ten largest account for about an eighth of the sample. Regarding this clone: Its antigen remains undetermined. Base quality data are lacking; no much larger clone is found one base away.

Donors formed part of the validation cohort, which comprised approximately 130 subjects and was distinct from the first cohort of fewer than 750 subjects. This sequence originates from a woman in her thirties in good health and CMV-seropositive. The sample consisted of PBMCs.

The CDR3 protein: CASSLGNGNEQFF. The bases are TGTGCCAGCAGCTTGGGGAACGGGAATGAGCAGTTCTTC. The sequence is built from TRBV7-9 and TRBJ2-1, with an unclear D gene assignment. V is cut by 3 bases and J by 7 bases, and the space between the germline ends is 10 bases. CDR1 and CDR2, looked up from the germline V gene (reference sequence), are SEHNR and FQNEAQ. The CDR3 contains 13 residues, cysteine and phenylalanine counted. The sequence is cut down to CDR3 DNA, 39 bases in frame from base 1.